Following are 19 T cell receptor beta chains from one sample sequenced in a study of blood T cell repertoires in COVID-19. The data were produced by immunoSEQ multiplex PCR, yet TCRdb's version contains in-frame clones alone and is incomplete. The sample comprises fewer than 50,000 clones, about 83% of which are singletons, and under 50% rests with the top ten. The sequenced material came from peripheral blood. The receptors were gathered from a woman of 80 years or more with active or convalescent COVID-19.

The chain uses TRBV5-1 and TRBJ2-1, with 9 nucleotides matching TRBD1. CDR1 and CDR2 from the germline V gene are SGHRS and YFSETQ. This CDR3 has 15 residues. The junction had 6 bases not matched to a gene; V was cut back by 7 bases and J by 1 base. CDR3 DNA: TGCGCCAGCGGAACCGGGACAGGGTCCTACAATGAGCAGTTCTTC. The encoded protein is CASGTGTGSYNEQFF.

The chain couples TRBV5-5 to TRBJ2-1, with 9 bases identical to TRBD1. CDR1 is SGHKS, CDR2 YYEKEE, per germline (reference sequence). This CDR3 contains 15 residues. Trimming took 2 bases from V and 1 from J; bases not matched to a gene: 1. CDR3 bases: TGTGCCAGCAGCTTAGGACAGGGGTCCTACAATGAGCAGTTCTTC. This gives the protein CASSLGQGSYNEQFF. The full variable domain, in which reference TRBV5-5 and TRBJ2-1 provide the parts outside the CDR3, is DAGVTQSPTHLIKTRGQQVTLRCSPISGHKSVSWYQQVLGQGPQFIFQYYEKEERGRGNFPDRFSARQFPNYSSELNVNALLLGDSALYLCASSLGQGSYNEQFFGPGTRLTVL.

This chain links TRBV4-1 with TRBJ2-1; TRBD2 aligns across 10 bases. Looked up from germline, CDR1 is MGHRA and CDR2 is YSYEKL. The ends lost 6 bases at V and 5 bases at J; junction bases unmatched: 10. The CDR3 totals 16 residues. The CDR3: CASRPQIAGGDNEQFF. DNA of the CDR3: TGCGCCAGCAGACCCCAAATAGCGGGAGGCGACAATGAGCAGTTCTTC.

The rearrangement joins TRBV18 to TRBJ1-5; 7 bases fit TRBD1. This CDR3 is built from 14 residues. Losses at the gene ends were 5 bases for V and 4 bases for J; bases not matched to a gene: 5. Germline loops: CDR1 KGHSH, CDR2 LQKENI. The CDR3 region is CASSEGQKNQPQHF. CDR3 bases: TGTGCCAGCTCAGAGGGACAGAAAAATCAGCCCCAGCATTTT.

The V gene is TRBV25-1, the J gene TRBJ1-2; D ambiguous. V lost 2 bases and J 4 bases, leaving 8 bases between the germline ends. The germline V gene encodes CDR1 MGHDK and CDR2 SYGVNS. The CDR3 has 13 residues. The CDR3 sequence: CASSEDGGYGYTF. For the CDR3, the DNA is TGTGCCAGCAGTGAAGACGGAGGCTATGGCTACACCTTC.

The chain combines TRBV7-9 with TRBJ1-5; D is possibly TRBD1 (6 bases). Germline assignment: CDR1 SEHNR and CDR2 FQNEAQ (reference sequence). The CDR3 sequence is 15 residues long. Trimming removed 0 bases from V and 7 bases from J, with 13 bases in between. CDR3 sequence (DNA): TGTGCCAGCAGCTTAGCCCAGGGGTTTGAGCAGCCCCAGCATTTT. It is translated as CASSLAQGFEQPQHF.

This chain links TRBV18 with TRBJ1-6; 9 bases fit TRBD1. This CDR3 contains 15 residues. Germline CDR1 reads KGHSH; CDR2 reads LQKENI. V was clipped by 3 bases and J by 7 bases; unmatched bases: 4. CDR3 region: CASSPGQGQNSPLHF. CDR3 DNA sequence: TGTGCCAGCTCACCCGGACAGGGGCAAAATTCACCCCTCCACTTT.

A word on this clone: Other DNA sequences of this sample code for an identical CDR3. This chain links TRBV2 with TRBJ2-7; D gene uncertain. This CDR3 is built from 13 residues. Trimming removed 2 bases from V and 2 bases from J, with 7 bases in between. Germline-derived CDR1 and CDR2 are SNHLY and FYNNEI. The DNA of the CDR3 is TGTGCCAGCAGTGAAAGTGGAGCCTACGAGCAGTACTTC. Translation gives CASSESGAYEQYF.

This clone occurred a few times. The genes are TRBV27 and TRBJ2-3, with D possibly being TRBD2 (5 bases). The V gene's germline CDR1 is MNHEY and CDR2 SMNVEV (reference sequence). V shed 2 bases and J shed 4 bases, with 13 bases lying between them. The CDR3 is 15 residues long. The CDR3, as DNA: TGTGCCAGCAGTTTAGTTCCGGGGTTAGCAGATACGCAGTATTTT. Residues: CASSLVPGLADTQYF.

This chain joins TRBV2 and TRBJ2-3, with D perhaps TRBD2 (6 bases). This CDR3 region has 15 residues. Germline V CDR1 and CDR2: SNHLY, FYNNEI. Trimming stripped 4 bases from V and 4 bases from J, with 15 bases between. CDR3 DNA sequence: TGTGCCAGCAGTGCGACGGGAGTGATCGCAGATACGCAGTATTTT. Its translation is CASSATGVIADTQYF. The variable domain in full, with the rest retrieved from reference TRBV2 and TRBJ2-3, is EPEVTQTPSHQVTQMGQEVILRCVPISNHLYFYWYRQILGQKVEFLVSFYNNEISEKSEIFDDQFSVERPDGSNFTLKIRSTKLEDSAMYFCASSATGVIADTQYFGPGTRLTVL.

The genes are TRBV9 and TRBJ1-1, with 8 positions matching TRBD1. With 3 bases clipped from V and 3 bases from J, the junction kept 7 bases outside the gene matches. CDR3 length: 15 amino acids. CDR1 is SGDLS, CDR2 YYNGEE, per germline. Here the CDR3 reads CASSATGDFDTEAFF. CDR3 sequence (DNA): TGTGCCAGCAGCGCGACAGGGGATTTTGACACTGAAGCTTTCTTT.

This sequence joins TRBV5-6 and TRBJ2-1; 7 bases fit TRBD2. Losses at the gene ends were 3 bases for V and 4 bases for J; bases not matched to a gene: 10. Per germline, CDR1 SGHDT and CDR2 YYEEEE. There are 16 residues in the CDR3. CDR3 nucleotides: TGTGCCAGCAGCTCCCCGCTAGCGGAGGCTTACAATGAGCAGTTCTTC. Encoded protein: CASSSPLAEAYNEQFF.

CDR3 sequence reads: CASSQVGETNTEAFF. The CDR3 nucleotides are TGTGCCAGCAGCCAAGTCGGAGAGACGAACACTGAAGCTTTCTTT. This chain links TRBV3-1 (or the pseudogene TRBV3-2) with TRBJ1-1; D is undetermined. In germline, CDR1 is LGHDT, CDR2 YNNKEL (reference sequence). Trimming left V 1 base short and J 1 base short, with 10 bases between. CDR3 size: 15 residues.

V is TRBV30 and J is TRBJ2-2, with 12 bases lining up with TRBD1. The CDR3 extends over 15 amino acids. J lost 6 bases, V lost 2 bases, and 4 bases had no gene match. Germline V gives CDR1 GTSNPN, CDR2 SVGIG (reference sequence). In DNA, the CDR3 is TGTGCCTGGAGTCTGGGACAGGGGGCATCCGGGGAGCTGTTTTTT. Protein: CAWSLGQGASGELFF.

The CDR3 region has the DNA TGCGCCAGCAGCTCCGAGGGACTGCGCTATGGCTACACCTTC. Amino acids: CASSSEGLRYGYTF. V usage is TRBV5-1 and J usage is TRBJ1-2, with D perhaps TRBD1 (5 bases). Germline V gene lookup returns CDR1 SGHRS and CDR2 YFSETQ. The ends were cut back, 3 bases at V and 4 bases at J, with 13 bases in the middle. The CDR3 length is 14 residues.

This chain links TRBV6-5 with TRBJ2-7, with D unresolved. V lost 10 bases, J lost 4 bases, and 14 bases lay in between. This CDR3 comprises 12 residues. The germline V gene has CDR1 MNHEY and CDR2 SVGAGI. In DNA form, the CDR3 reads TGTGCCACCACTACCAGATTGTACGAGCAGTACTTC. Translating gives CATTTRLYEQYF.

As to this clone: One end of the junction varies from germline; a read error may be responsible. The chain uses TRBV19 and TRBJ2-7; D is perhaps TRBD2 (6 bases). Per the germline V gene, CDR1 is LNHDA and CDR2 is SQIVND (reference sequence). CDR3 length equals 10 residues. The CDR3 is CASSRPGASF. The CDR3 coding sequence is TGTGCCAGTAGCCGACCGGGAGCATCGTTC. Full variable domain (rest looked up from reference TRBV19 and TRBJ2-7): DGGITQSPKYLFRKEGQNVTLSCEQNLNHDAMYWYRQDPGQGLRLIYYSQIVNDFQKGDIAEGYSVSREKKESFPLTVTSAQKNPTAFYLCASSRPGASFGPGTRLTVT.

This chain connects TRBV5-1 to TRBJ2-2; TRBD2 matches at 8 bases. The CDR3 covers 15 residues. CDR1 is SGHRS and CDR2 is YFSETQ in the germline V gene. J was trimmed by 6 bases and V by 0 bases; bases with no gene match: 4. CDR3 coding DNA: TGCGCCAGCAGCTTGGAGGCGGGAGGCCCCGGGGAGCTGTTTTTT. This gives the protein CASSLEAGGPGELFF.

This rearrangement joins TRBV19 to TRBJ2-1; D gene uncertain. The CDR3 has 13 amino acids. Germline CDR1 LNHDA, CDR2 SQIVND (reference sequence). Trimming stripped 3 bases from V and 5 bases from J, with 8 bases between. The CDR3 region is CASSMRLNNEQFF. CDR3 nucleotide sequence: TGTGCCAGTAGTATGCGACTCAACAATGAGCAGTTCTTC.